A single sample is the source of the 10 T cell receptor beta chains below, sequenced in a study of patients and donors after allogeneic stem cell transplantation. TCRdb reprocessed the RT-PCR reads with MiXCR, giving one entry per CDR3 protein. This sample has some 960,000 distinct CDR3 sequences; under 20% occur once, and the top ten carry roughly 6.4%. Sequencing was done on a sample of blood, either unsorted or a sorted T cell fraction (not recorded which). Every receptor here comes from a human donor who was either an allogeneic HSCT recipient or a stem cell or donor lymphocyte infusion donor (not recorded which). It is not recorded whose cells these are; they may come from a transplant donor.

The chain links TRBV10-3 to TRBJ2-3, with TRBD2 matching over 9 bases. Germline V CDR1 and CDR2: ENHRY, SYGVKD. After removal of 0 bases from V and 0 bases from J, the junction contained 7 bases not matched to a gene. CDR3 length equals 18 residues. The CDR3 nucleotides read TGTGCCATCAGTGAGTCCCCAGCGGGAGGTATGAGCACAGATACGCAGTATTTT. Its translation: CAISESPAGGMSTDTQYF.

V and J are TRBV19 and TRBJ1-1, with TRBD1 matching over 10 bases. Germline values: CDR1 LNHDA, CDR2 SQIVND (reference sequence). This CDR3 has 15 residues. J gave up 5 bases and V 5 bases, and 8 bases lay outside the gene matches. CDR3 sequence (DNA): TGTGCCAGTAGTGCCTCTAGGACAGGGGGAACTGAAGCTTTCTTT. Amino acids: CASSASRTGGTEAFF.

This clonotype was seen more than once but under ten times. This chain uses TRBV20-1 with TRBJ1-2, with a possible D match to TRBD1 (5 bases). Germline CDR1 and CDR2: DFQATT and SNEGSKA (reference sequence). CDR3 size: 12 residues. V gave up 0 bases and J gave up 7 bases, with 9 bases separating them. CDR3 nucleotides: TGCAGTGCTAGAGATCGGGGGGGTGGCTACACCTTC. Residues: CSARDRGGGYTF.

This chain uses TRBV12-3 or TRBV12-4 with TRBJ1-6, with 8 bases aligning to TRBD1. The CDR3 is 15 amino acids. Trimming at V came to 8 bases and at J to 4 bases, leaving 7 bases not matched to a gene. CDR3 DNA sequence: TGTGCCAGCGGAACCGGACAGGGTTATAATTCACCCCTCCACTTT. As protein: CASGTGQGYNSPLHF.

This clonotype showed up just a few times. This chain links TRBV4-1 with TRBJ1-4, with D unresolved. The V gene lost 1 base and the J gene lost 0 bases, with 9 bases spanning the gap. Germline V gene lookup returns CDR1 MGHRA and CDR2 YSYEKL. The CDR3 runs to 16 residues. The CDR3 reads CASSQVATPTNEKLFF. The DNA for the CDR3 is TGCGCCAGCAGCCAAGTCGCGACACCAACTAATGAAAAACTGTTTTTT.

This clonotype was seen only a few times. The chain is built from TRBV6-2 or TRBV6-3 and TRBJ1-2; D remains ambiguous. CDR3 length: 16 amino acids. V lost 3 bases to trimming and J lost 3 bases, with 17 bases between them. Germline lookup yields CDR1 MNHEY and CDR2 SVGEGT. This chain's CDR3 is CASSYVRARGDYGYTF. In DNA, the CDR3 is TGTGCCAGCAGTTATGTTCGGGCCCGAGGAGACTATGGCTACACCTTC.

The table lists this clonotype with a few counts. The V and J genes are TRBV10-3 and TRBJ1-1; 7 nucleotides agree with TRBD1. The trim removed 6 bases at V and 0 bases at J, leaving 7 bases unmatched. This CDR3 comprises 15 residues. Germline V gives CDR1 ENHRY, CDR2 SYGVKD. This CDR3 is CAISDREIMNTEAFF. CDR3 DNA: TGTGCCATCAGCGACAGGGAGATCATGAACACTGAAGCTTTCTTT.

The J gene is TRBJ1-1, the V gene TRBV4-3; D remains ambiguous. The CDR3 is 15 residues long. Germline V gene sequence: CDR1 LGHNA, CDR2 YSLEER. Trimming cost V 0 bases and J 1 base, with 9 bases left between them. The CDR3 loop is CASSQDSSPNTEAFF. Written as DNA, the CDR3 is TGCGCCAGCAGCCAAGATAGCAGCCCGAACACTGAAGCTTTCTTT.

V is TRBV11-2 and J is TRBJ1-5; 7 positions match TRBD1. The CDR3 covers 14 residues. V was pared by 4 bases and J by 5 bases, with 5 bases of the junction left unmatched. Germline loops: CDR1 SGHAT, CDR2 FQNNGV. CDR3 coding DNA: TGTGCCAGCAGCTGGGCTGGGACAGATCAGCCCCAGCATTTT. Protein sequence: CASSWAGTDQPQHF.

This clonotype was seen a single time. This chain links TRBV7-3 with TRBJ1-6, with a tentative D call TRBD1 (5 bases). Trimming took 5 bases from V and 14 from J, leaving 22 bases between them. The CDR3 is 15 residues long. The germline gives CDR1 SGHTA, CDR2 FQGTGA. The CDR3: CASSLPGTQDRALHF. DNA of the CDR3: TGTGCCAGCAGCCTACCCGGGACCCAGGATAGGGCCCTCCACTTT.